The present T cell receptor beta chain was sequenced within a study of cytomegalovirus exposure and HLA in healthy donors. Study findings and constraints: Within a later analysis, the majority of CMV-associated TCR beta chains appeared HLA-restricted.

There were likely unrecorded immune exposures, though donors were nominally healthy when sampled. Trimming cost V 5 bases and J 5 bases, with 13 bases left between them. Germline-derived CDR1 and CDR2 are SGHRS and YFSETQ. CDR3 length: 13 amino acids. In the PCR, 60 Vbeta and 13 Jbeta primers were used. Profiled with immunoSEQ multiplex PCR; TCRdb holds only in-frame clones, not every one. The sample includes about 220,000 clones, just over 75% of them seen just once. With regard to this clone: Its cognate antigen is unknown.

Input material: PBMCs. The TCR comes from a man aged 18 to 30 in good health and CMV-seronegative. The rearrangement links TRBV5-1 to TRBJ1-1; possibly TRBD1 for D (5 bases). CDR3 region: CASRRGGVTEAFF. CDR3 bases: TGCGCCAGCAGGCGGGGGGGGGTTACTGAAGCTTTCTTT.